What follows is one TCR beta chain and its context. Its target is not known. The germline gives CDR1 KGHSH, CDR2 LQKENI. V lost 1 base, J lost 0 bases, and 9 bases lay in between. There are 15 residues in the CDR3. These data belong to a study of early stage breast cancer tumors. Background on the study: The ER+/PR+/HER2- tumors included about 8 ductal and a few lobular carcinomas. Study results and limitations: Chain pairing and CD4, CD8 or FOXP3 expression were not captured. Commonly generated sequences made up most enriched TCRB sequences shared between patients.

Repertoires were generated with immunoSEQ multiplex PCR, while TCRdb's copy carries only in-frame clones and drops some. The repertoire holds about 72,000 clones, with 65% to 80% as singletons. This sequence originates from a person aged 55 to 75 with breast cancer. The chain is built from TRBV18 and TRBJ1-1; tentative D call: TRBD1 (5 bases). Sequencing was done on a sample of blood. The CDR3 DNA reads as TGTGCCAGCTCACCACTTGACAGCATGAACACTGAAGCTTTCTTT. It codes for CASSPLDSMNTEAFF.